What follows describes a single T cell receptor beta chain. Per the germline V gene, CDR1 is SGHAT and CDR2 is FQNNGV. The CDR3 sequence is 14 residues long. With V trimmed by 4 bases and J by 5 bases, 4 bases remained unmatched. TCRdb's copy holds only in-frame clones and misses some; the assay was immunoSEQ multiplex PCR. The sample lists 210,000 or so clones, 89% occurring once. These data are taken from a study of blood T cell repertoires in COVID-19. Turning to the study itself: The origin of the acute and convalescent COVID-19 samples was the United States, Italy and Spain.

The sample taken for sequencing was peripheral blood. The sequence came from a woman in her thirties or forties with acute or convalescent COVID-19. The chain couples TRBV11-2 to TRBJ1-1; TRBD1 agrees at 10 bases. The CDR3 protein is CASSYGTGDTEAFF. Here the CDR3 DNA reads TGTGCCAGCAGCTACGGGACAGGGGATACTGAAGCTTTCTTT.